A single T cell receptor (beta chain) is shown here with its context. Its target is not known. The entry originates in a study of STAT5B mutations in CD4+ large granular lymphocyte leukemia. Generated by immunoSEQ multiplex PCR, the TCRdb table keeps only in-frame clones and is missing some. This table has 30,000 to 40,000 clones, roughly 88% appearing once. V lost 5 bases, J lost 0 bases, and 15 bases lay in between. Germline V gives CDR1 SQVTM, CDR2 ANQGSEA. The CDR3 sequence is 15 residues long. General study results and limits: Without HLA matching, higher CD4+ than CD8+ T-LGLL clonality could reflect small sample size.

Sequences were obtained from CD4+ T cells from blood buffy coats. This chain connects TRBV29-1 to TRBJ2-3; no definite D call. The source of this sequence is a human donor in good health. The CDR3 DNA reads TGCAGCGTTTCGGGTACAGCGTTTAGCACAGATACGCAGTATTTT. Residues: CSVSGTAFSTDTQYF.